The T cell receptor (beta chain) under discussion was sequenced for a study of T cell responses to AZD1222 COVID-19 vaccine. The overall study: Pooled together were second doses at about 4 or about 12 weeks. Study observations and caveats: CD4 TCRs linked to vaccination spanned spike, dominating at 160-218 and 743-854. Reportedly, close to half of spike-specific TCRs are directed against unmutated variant regions. The donors showed a predominance of white British ancestry and of females, with possible underestimation of clonal diversity.

The assay was immunoSEQ multiplex PCR, and TCRdb's table has in-frame clones only and misses some. Counted here are about 140,000 clones, roughly 90% occurring once; the ten biggest clones make up 4% to 5%. Trimming left V 0 bases short and J 8 bases short, with 13 bases between. The CDR3 is made up of 15 amino acids. CDR1 is MGHRA and CDR2 is YSYEKL in the germline V gene. Worth noting for this clone: The target antigen is unknown.

Sequenced here: peripheral blood, sampled on day 0 of AZD1222 vaccination. The V gene is TRBV4-1, the J gene TRBJ1-4; D gene unclear. This sequence originates from an adult in good health. CDR3 coding DNA: TGCGCCAGCAGCCAAGAACCGGACGCCTTGGAAAAACTGTTTTTT. Residues: CASSQEPDALEKLFF.